What follows is one T cell receptor beta chain and its context. The data stem from a study of siplizumab effects on memory and regulatory T cells. TCRdb's table, derived via immunoSEQ multiplex PCR, lists solely in-frame clones and lacks some. Of around 86,000 clones in the sample, 90% to 95% were seen once. The CDR3 extends over 15 amino acids. Germline CDR1 LGHNA, CDR2 YNFKEQ. Trimming pared 0 bases from V and 0 bases from J, leaving 6 bases between. The chain carries TRBV4-2 and TRBJ1-3; no clear D gene. The sequenced material came from non-Treg CD4+ T cells sorted from blood. The clonotype originates from a human donor in good health. The chain's CDR3 is CASSQDMNSGNTIYF. In DNA form, the CDR3 reads TGTGCCAGCAGCCAAGACATGAACTCTGGAAACACCATATATTTT.